These 10 T cell receptor beta chains were sequenced from one sample in a study of human T cells and chemical hapten exposure (dated by TCRdb to the early 2020s). Per the publication, the time point label means: patch test 1, 2 weeks after DPC sensitization. The sample's treatment or condition label, in plain terms: therapeutic diphenylcyclopropenone sensitization with weekly scalp DPC. The library was made by RACE. This sample was sequenced with a NextSeq 500. TCRdb reprocessing: public reads trimmed at Q25 with fastp, clones called with MiXCR, in-frame beta chains kept. Here each entry gathers all rows of one CDR3 protein and keeps the most common genes and DNA. This sample holds 150,000 to 200,000 distinct CDR3 sequences; 13% to 15% were observed only once. 1.5% to 2% of the sample is in the top ten clones. This specimen consisted of whole blood, obtained in connection with sensitization to the hapten diphenylcyclopropenone (DPC). All receptors come from a young woman with alopecia areata. Some clones in this sample may be carry-over from other donors' samples.

This clonotype was picked up a small number of times. V gene TRBV19 combines with J gene TRBJ2-5, with 10 nucleotides matching TRBD2. The CDR3 totals 16 residues. V lost 3 bases, J lost 1 base, and 5 bases stayed unmatched. Germline-derived CDR1 and CDR2 are LNHDA and SQIVND (reference sequence). Here the CDR3 reads CASSIGLAGVQETQYF. Written as DNA, the CDR3 is TGTGCCAGTAGTATTGGTCTAGCGGGAGTCCAAGAGACCCAGTACTTC.

This clonotype was detected a few times. This chain connects TRBV5-1 to TRBJ1-6; TRBD1 matches 8 bases. Germline V gives CDR1 SGHRS, CDR2 YFSETQ. J lost 8 bases, V lost 4 bases, and 8 bases had no gene match. The CDR3 has 15 amino acids. The DNA of the CDR3 is TGCGCCAGCAGCCAGACAGGGGAGTGGGATTCACCCCTCCACTTT. Translation gives CASSQTGEWDSPLHF.

The chain links TRBV20-1 to TRBJ2-1; 7 positions agree with TRBD1. J lost 1 base, V lost 2 bases, and 2 bases had no gene match. Germline CDR1 DFQATT, CDR2 SNEGSKA (reference sequence). This CDR3 contains 14 residues. This CDR3 reads CSARTGDSYNEQFF. As DNA, the CDR3 is TGCAGTGCTAGAACAGGGGATTCCTACAATGAGCAGTTCTTC.

The chain uses TRBV18 and TRBJ2-2; 8 bases are a match to TRBD2. Germline CDR1 and CDR2: KGHSH and LQKENI. V shed 8 bases and J 0 bases; nucleotides not matched to a gene: 2. The CDR3 runs 14 residues. The CDR3 loop reads CASAAGANTGELFF. CDR3 nucleotide sequence: TGTGCCAGCGCAGCGGGAGCGAACACCGGGGAGCTGTTTTTT.

The rearrangement joins TRBV11-2 to TRBJ1-4; 7 positions match TRBD1. Looked up from germline, CDR1 is SGHAT and CDR2 is FQNNGV. V shed 0 bases, J shed 8 bases, and the junction held 12 bases outside the gene matches. This CDR3 has 17 amino acids. CDR3 loop: CASSLDGLAGGGEKLFF. The CDR3 DNA is TGTGCCAGCAGCTTAGACGGGTTGGCAGGGGGAGGCGAAAAACTGTTTTTT.

This chain joins TRBV9 and TRBJ2-2; D ambiguous. Trimming left V 0 bases short and J 0 bases short, with 9 bases between. CDR1 is SGDLS and CDR2 is YYNGEE in the germline V gene. The CDR3 has 16 amino acids. The CDR3 region is CASSVGGGANTGELFF. CDR3 coding DNA: TGTGCCAGCAGCGTAGGAGGCGGAGCGAACACCGGGGAGCTGTTTTTT. Supplemented by reference TRBV9 and TRBJ2-2, the full variable domain reads DSGVTQTPKHLITATGQRVTLRCSPRSGDLSVYWYQQSLDQGLQFLIQYYNGEERAKGNILERFSAQQFPDLHSELNLSSLELGDSALYFCASSVGGGANTGELFFGEGSRLTVL.

This rearrangement joins TRBV18 to TRBJ1-3, with D unclear. Germline lookup yields CDR1 KGHSH and CDR2 LQKENI. The CDR3 length is 15 residues. Trimming left V 4 bases short and J 0 bases short, with 10 bases between. Here the CDR3 DNA reads TGTGCCAGCTCACGGATGGACGTCTCTGGAAACACCATATATTTT. Its protein is CASSRMDVSGNTIYF.

V and J are TRBV7-8 and TRBJ2-1, with TRBD2 identical over 13 bases. Germline trimming cut 1 base from V and 8 bases from J; bases unmatched to any gene: 8. There are 17 residues in the CDR3. From germline, CDR1 is SGHVS and CDR2 FQNEAQ. The CDR3 nucleotides are TGTGCCAGCAGCTTAGAAAAAACTAGCGGGAGGGCTTATGAGCAGTTCTTC. Translating gives CASSLEKTSGRAYEQFF.

This chain uses TRBV19 with TRBJ2-7; weak D call: TRBD1 (5 bases). The CDR3 totals 15 residues. CDR1 is LNHDA, CDR2 SQIVND, per germline (reference sequence). The ends were cut back, 3 bases at V and 2 bases at J, with 14 bases in the middle. In nucleotides, the CDR3 is TGTGCCAGTAGTATCACCCTGGGGCCCACCTACGAGCAGTACTTC. Its protein product is CASSITLGPTYEQYF. Filled out from reference TRBV19 and TRBJ2-7, the complete variable domain reads DGGITQSPKYLFRKEGQNVTLSCEQNLNHDAMYWYRQDPGQGLRLIYYSQIVNDFQKGDIAEGYSVSREKKESFPLTVTSAQKNPTAFYLCASSITLGPTYEQYFGPGTRLTVT.

This clonotype was seen many times. V gene TRBV11-2 combines with J gene TRBJ1-2; TRBD1 might be the D (5 bases). The length of the CDR3 is 13 residues. Trimming took off 4 bases at V and 5 bases at J, with 11 bases between the two ends. Per germline, CDR1 SGHAT and CDR2 FQNNGV. The CDR3, as DNA: TGTGCCAGCAGCTCAGGACAAGCTTATGGCTACACCTTC. Translation gives CASSSGQAYGYTF.